Following are 32 T cell receptor beta chains from one sample sequenced in a study of TIL therapy for anti-PD-1-resistant metastatic lung cancer. Sequencing used immunoSEQ v3. Sequencing was performed with immunoSEQ multiplex PCR; in TCRdb, only in-frame clones are kept and a portion is missing. The sample includes 45,000 to 50,000 clones, less than 85% seen only once; the top ten take 5.6%. This sample's time point: pre-treatment sample, taken before nivolumab and TIL therapy. The tumor samples were excised metastases, mostly pleural nodules or supraclavicular lymph nodes. Specimen: tumor tissue, collected at baseline. These receptors all come from a person between 30 and 79 years old with non-small cell lung cancer.

The chain is built from TRBV19 and TRBJ2-1, with D possibly matching TRBD2 (5 bases). Looked up from germline, CDR1 is LNHDA and CDR2 is SQIVND (reference sequence). The ends were cut back, 5 bases at V and 0 bases at J, with 11 bases in the middle. The CDR3 runs to 15 residues. CDR3 DNA sequence: TGTGCCAGTAGTCTGATGGGGAGCTCCTACAATGAGCAGTTCTTC. Encoded protein: CASSLMGSSYNEQFF.

The rearrangement joins TRBV19 to TRBJ2-4; D is undetermined. The CDR3 sequence is 12 residues long. CDR1 LNHDA and CDR2 SQIVND come from the germline V gene (reference sequence). Deletions cut 2 bases from V and 6 bases from J, with 5 bases between. CDR3 coding DNA: TGTGCCAGTAGTATATCCCCAAACATTCAGTACTTC. As protein: CASSISPNIQYF.

The chain links TRBV9 to TRBJ2-3; 8 nucleotides align to TRBD1. This CDR3 has 15 residues. The J segment lost 2 bases and the V segment lost 4 bases, leaving 6 bases of the junction unmatched. CDR1 is SGDLS, CDR2 YYNGEE, per germline. CDR3 sequence reads: CASSLPGQATDTQYF. CDR3 nucleotides: TGTGCCAGCAGCCTGCCGGGACAGGCCACAGATACGCAGTATTTT.

The rearrangement links TRBV5-4 to TRBJ2-1, with D unclear. The CDR3 loop spans 13 amino acids. The V end lost 8 bases, the J end lost 0 bases, and 9 bases lay between the germline ends. Germline CDR1 reads SGHNT; CDR2 reads YYREEE (reference sequence). CDR3 sequence (DNA): TGTGCCAGGGTCGTGAGCTCCTACAATGAGCAGTTCTTC. This codes for CARVVSSYNEQFF. Based on the CDR3 plus reference TRBV5-4 and TRBJ2-1, the full variable domain is ETGVTQSPTHLIKTRGQQVTLRCSSQSGHNTVSWYQQALGQGPQFIFQYYREEENGRGNFPPRFSGLQFPNYSSELNVNALELDDSALYLCARVVSSYNEQFFGPGTRLTVL.

There are a few counts of this clone. This chain joins TRBV19 and TRBJ1-6; 8 positions agree with TRBD1. The trim removed 4 bases at V and 7 bases at J, leaving 6 bases unmatched. Germline CDR1 reads LNHDA; CDR2 reads SQIVND (reference sequence). This CDR3 is built from 15 residues. Here the CDR3 DNA reads TGTGCCAGTAGTACTCTCCAGGGGGCGAATTCACCCCTCCACTTT. This gives the protein CASSTLQGANSPLHF.

CDR3: CASSLQGAYEQYF. The CDR3 DNA is TGTGCCAGCAGTTTACAGGGAGCCTACGAGCAGTACTTC. The chain links TRBV27 to TRBJ2-7, with D perhaps given as TRBD1 or TRBD2 (5 bases each). Trimming pared 2 bases from V and 2 bases from J, leaving 7 bases between. The CDR3 spans 13 residues. Germline values: CDR1 MNHEY, CDR2 SMNVEV (reference sequence).

The gene calls are TRBV7-2 and TRBJ1-1; 7 bases are shared with TRBD1. Unmatched junction bases numbered 4, after V lost 5 bases and J lost 1 base. Germline loops: CDR1 SGHTA, CDR2 FQGNSA. The CDR3 consists of 14 residues. The CDR3 nucleotides are TGTGCCAGCAGCGTCCAGGGGGGGAACACTGAAGCTTTCTTT. Protein product: CASSVQGGNTEAFF.

The chain links TRBV7-8 to TRBJ2-7, with D tentatively TRBD2 (5 bases). This CDR3 has 19 residues. V lost 0 bases to trimming and J lost 6 bases, with 27 bases between them. Germline CDR1 reads SGHVS; CDR2 reads FQNEAQ. The CDR3 protein is CASSLASGFNSNFNFEQYF. The CDR3 nucleotides read TGTGCCAGCAGCTTAGCGAGCGGTTTTAACAGCAATTTCAATTTCGAGCAGTACTTC.

This sequence joins TRBV28 and TRBJ1-3, with D tentatively TRBD1 (6 bases). The CDR3 consists of 15 residues. The germline V gene encodes CDR1 MDHEN and CDR2 SYDVKM. Trimming stripped 6 bases from V and 0 bases from J, with 12 bases between. CDR3 nucleotides: TGTGCCAGCAGATCACAGGGATACTCTGGAAACACCATATATTTT. This translates into CASRSQGYSGNTIYF.

The CDR3 coding sequence is TGTGCCAGCAGCCGGGGTGGCGGGGGCCATCAAGAGACCCAGTACTTC. It codes for CASSRGGGGHQETQYF. This chain connects TRBV11-2 to TRBJ2-5; perhaps TRBD2 as D (7 bases). In germline, CDR1 is SGHAT, CDR2 FQNNGV. This CDR3 has 16 residues. The V end lost 5 bases, the J end lost 2 bases, and 18 bases lay between the germline ends.

This clone was picked up a small number of times. The CDR3 nucleotides read TGTGCCAGCTCAACTACAGGGGGCGCGTGGACTGAAGCTTTCTTT. This encodes CASSTTGGAWTEAFF. The J gene is TRBJ1-1, the V gene TRBV18, with TRBD1 matching 9 bases. Germline CDR1 is KGHSH and CDR2 is LQKENI. The CDR3 runs 15 residues. J was trimmed by 5 bases and V by 5 bases; bases with no gene match: 9.

The chain's CDR3 is CASSILGSKAFF. CDR3 bases: TGTGCCAGTAGTATATTAGGGTCAAAAGCTTTCTTT. The V call is TRBV19, the J call TRBJ1-1; D ambiguous. The CDR3 has 12 residues. Trimming removed 2 bases at V and 9 bases at J, with 10 bases between. CDR1 is LNHDA, CDR2 SQIVND, per germline (reference sequence). Based on the CDR3 plus reference TRBV19 and TRBJ1-1, the full variable domain is DGGITQSPKYLFRKEGQNVTLSCEQNLNHDAMYWYRQDPGQGLRLIYYSQIVNDFQKGDIAEGYSVSREKKESFPLTVTSAQKNPTAFYLCASSILGSKAFFGQGTRLTVV.

As concerns this clone: The junction departs from the called germline gene at one end, perhaps through a read error. V usage is TRBV28 and J usage is TRBJ2-7, with 7 bases aligning to TRBD2. Germline V gene data show CDR1 as MDHEN and CDR2 as SYDVKM. The CDR3 runs 12 residues. CDR3 in amino acids: CASSLYGRETLF. The CDR3 nucleotides read TGTGCCAGCAGTTTATATGGGCGGGAGACCCTCTTC.

This chain links TRBV20-1 with TRBJ2-5; TRBD1 matches 7 bases. The germline V gene has CDR1 DFQATT and CDR2 SNEGSKA (reference sequence). This CDR3 has 11 residues. The V and J ends lost 6 bases and 4 bases, in that order; junction bases with no gene match: 2. CDR3 nucleotides: TGCAGTGCCGGGACAGCAGAGACCCAGTACTTC. It specifies CSAGTAETQYF.

The CDR3 region is CASSPRRASGGTGELFF. In DNA, the CDR3 is TGTGCCAGCAGCCCCCGTCGAGCTAGCGGAGGCACCGGGGAGCTGTTTTTT. The chain uses TRBV4-2 and TRBJ2-2; 7 bases match TRBD2. This CDR3 is built from 17 residues. Trimming cost V 4 bases and J 4 bases; bases outside gene matches: 12. Germline-derived CDR1 and CDR2 are LGHNA and YNFKEQ.

CDR3 sequence reads: CASSPPGTGGGKLFF. The CDR3 bases are TGTGCCAGCAGTCCACCCGGGACAGGGGGCGGGAAACTGTTTTTT. V and J are TRBV28 and TRBJ1-4, with 12 bases matching TRBD1. The CDR3 consists of 15 residues. Germline V lookup: CDR1 MDHEN, CDR2 SYDVKM. The V segment lost 5 bases and the J segment 11 bases; nucleotides outside the gene matches: 9.

A single count supports this clone. The genes are TRBV7-8 and TRBJ1-1; D remains ambiguous. Germline V gene data show CDR1 as SGHVS and CDR2 as FQNEAQ. There are 12 residues in the CDR3. The germline V and J ends were trimmed by 1 base and 9 bases, with 9 bases remaining between them. CDR3 sequence (DNA): TGTGCCAGCAGCTTAGGAGGGTCACAAGCTTTCTTT. Its translation is CASSLGGSQAFF.

This chain uses TRBV11-2 with TRBJ2-7; D not resolved. CDR1 is SGHAT and CDR2 is FQNNGV in the germline V gene. This CDR3 is 16 amino acids long. The V end lost 1 base, the J end lost 3 bases, and 16 bases lay between the germline ends. The CDR3 loop reads CASSLALGTRGYEQYF. The CDR3 coding sequence is TGTGCCAGCAGCTTAGCGCTCGGCACGCGCGGCTACGAGCAGTACTTC.

The J gene is TRBJ1-1, the V gene TRBV5-1, with D hard to call. Germline loops: CDR1 SGHRS, CDR2 YFSETQ. Deletions cut 0 bases from V and 1 base from J, with 13 bases between. The CDR3 extends over 16 amino acids. DNA of the CDR3: TGCGCCAGCAGCTTGGAAGGTACAACAAGGAACACTGAAGCTTTCTTT. This codes for CASSLEGTTRNTEAFF.

This clone was picked up one time. V is TRBV15 and J is TRBJ2-7; D is perhaps TRBD1 or TRBD2 (6 bases each). Trimming removed 8 bases from V and 4 bases from J, with 18 bases in between. CDR1 LNHNV and CDR2 YYDKDF come from the germline V gene (reference sequence). CDR3 length: 14 amino acids. As DNA, the CDR3 is TGTGCCACCGAATTACAGGGAGGTGTGTACGAGCAGTACTTC. Protein sequence: CATELQGGVYEQYF.

The chain links TRBV12-1 to TRBJ1-5; TRBD1, the table's D call, lacks a check against the DNA. TRBV12-1 is termed a pseudogene. CDR3 length: 15 amino acids. The CDR3 spells CASSVDRGSNQPQHF. In DNA, the CDR3 is TGTGCCAGCAGCGTCGACAGGGGCAGCAATCAGCCCCAGCATTTT.

There are a few counts of this clone. The V and J genes are TRBV28 and TRBJ2-1, with 9 positions matching TRBD2. Germline trimming cut 5 bases from V and 1 base from J; bases unmatched to any gene: 12. The CDR3 spans 18 residues. The germline gives CDR1 MDHEN, CDR2 SYDVKM. CDR3 nucleotide sequence: TGTGCCAGCAGTCCCAATAGCGGGAGTTACGTTTCCTACAATGAGCAGTTCTTC. Protein: CASSPNSGSYVSYNEQFF.

The V gene is TRBV7-2, the J gene TRBJ1-1, with D tentatively TRBD1 (6 bases). V shed 5 bases and J shed 0 bases, with 16 bases lying between them. CDR1 and CDR2 (germline): SGHTA, FQGNSA. This CDR3 has 16 amino acids. CDR3 nucleotides: TGTGCCAGCAGCCGAGACAGGACTTCCATGAACACTGAAGCTTTCTTT. Protein product: CASSRDRTSMNTEAFF.

The chain combines TRBV5-6 with TRBJ1-1; 7 bases are a match to TRBD1. The V segment lost 1 base and the J segment 7 bases; nucleotides outside the gene matches: 10. Germline CDR1 is SGHDT and CDR2 is YYEEEE. The CDR3 is 15 amino acids. The CDR3 region has the DNA TGTGCCAGCAGCTTGCCGGACAGGATGGGCAGTGAAGCTTTCTTT. This gives the protein CASSLPDRMGSEAFF.

This rearrangement joins TRBV9 to TRBJ1-4, with D possibly TRBD1 on 5 matching bases. Trimming removed 2 bases at V and 3 bases at J, with 8 bases between. Germline V gene lookup returns CDR1 SGDLS and CDR2 YYNGEE. There are 14 residues in the CDR3. DNA of the CDR3: TGTGCCAGCAGCGTCCAGGGCTCTAATGAAAAACTGTTTTTT. Translated: CASSVQGSNEKLFF.

Ten or more counts support this clone. The chain couples TRBV6-5 to TRBJ2-2; D is undetermined. V lost 7 bases, J lost 5 bases, and 8 bases lay in between. CDR3 length: 12 residues. From germline, CDR1 is MNHEY and CDR2 SVGAGI. The chain's CDR3 is CASTRPTGELFF. The CDR3 nucleotides read TGTGCCAGCACCCGACCAACCGGGGAGCTGTTTTTT.

The chain employs TRBV4-1 and TRBJ2-2; D gene ambiguous. Germline V CDR1 and CDR2: MGHRA, YSYEKL. The CDR3 length is 15 residues. Trimming pared 0 bases from V and 8 bases from J, leaving 13 bases between. DNA of the CDR3: TGCGCCAGCAGCCAAGAACCCAGAGTGACAGGGGAGCTGTTTTTT. This translates into CASSQEPRVTGELFF.

Only a few counts were recorded for this clone. J is TRBJ1-3 and V is TRBV10-2; D gene uncertain. Trimming pared 6 bases from V and 2 bases from J, leaving 11 bases between. The CDR3 is 14 amino acids. Germline V gene sequence: CDR1 WSHSY, CDR2 SAAADI. The CDR3 coding sequence is TGCGCCAGCAGCGGAATCGGCCCTGGAAACACCATATATTTT. Amino acid sequence: CASSGIGPGNTIYF.

This rearrangement joins TRBV29-1 to TRBJ2-7, with TRBD2 matching over 12 bases. Per germline, CDR1 SQVTM and CDR2 ANQGSEA. The CDR3 is 16 amino acids. V trimming: 2 bases; J trimming: 6 bases; junction bases outside the gene matches: 11. The chain's CDR3 is CSVEFRTSGMGGEQYF. CDR3 coding DNA: TGCAGCGTTGAATTCCGGACTAGCGGGATGGGGGGCGAGCAGTACTTC.

This clone appeared a few times. The J gene is TRBJ1-2, the V gene TRBV6-5, with D unclear. Germline CDR1 reads MNHEY; CDR2 reads SVGAGI. The CDR3 has 14 residues. V was clipped by 7 bases and J by 4 bases, with 16 bases between them. The chain's CDR3 is CASKWTGRTYGYTF. CDR3 in DNA: TGTGCCAGCAAATGGACCGGACGGACCTATGGCTACACCTTC.

This sequence joins TRBV7-9 and TRBJ2-7; possibly TRBD1 for D (6 bases). This CDR3 comprises 14 residues. Germline V gene lookup returns CDR1 SEHNR and CDR2 FQNEAQ (reference sequence). V lost 6 bases and J lost 5, with 17 bases in between. In nucleotides, the CDR3 is TGTGCCAGCAGTTACACCAGACAGGCGGACGAGCAGTACTTC. Its translation is CASSYTRQADEQYF.

V gene TRBV7-9 combines with J gene TRBJ2-3, with TRBD2 as a possible D gene (5 bases). Germline V gives CDR1 SEHNR, CDR2 FQNEAQ (reference sequence). This CDR3 has 16 residues. V lost 4 bases and J lost 4, with 18 bases in between. CDR3 in amino acids: CASSSNDYPRADTQYF. The DNA of the CDR3 is TGTGCCAGCAGCTCCAATGACTATCCTCGGGCAGATACGCAGTATTTT.